This T cell receptor (beta chain) was recorded in a study of Graves' ophthalmopathy and Graves' hyperthyroidism. TCR beta CDR3 amplification used RNA transcripts. After a first-round RT-PCR with HTBI primers, a second-round multiplex PCR was run. MiXCR was run by TCRdb on the multiplex PCR reads, yielding one entry per CDR3 protein. The table records a few hundred thousand distinct CDR3 sequences, about a sixth of them present only once. The sequence derives from an adult woman with stable Graves' hyperthyroidism. The sequencing input was peripheral blood.

The CDR3 sequence is CASSLGHLTEAFF. The CDR3 bases are TGTGCCAGCAGTTTAGGGCATCTCACTGAAGCTTTCTTT. The rearrangement uses TRBV6-5 and TRBJ1-1; the D is unclear. CDR3 length equals 13 residues. Deletions cut 4 bases from V and 4 bases from J, with 10 bases between. Germline V lookup: CDR1 MNHEY, CDR2 SVGAGI.